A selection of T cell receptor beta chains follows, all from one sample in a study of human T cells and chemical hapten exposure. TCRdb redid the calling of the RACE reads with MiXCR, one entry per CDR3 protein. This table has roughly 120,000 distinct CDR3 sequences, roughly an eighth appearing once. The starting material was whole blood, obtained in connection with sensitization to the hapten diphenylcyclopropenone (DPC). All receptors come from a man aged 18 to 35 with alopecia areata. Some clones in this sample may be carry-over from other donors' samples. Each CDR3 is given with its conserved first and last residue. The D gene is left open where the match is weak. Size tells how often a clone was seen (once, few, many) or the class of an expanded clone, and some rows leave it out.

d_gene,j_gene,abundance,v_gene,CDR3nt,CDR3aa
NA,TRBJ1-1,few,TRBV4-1,TGCGCCAGCAGCCAAGTTGCCGGGACTGAAGCTTTCTTT,CASSQVAGTEAFF
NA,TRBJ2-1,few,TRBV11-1,TGTGCCAGCAGCTTACTGGGACCCGCCGACAATGAGCAGTTCTTC,CASSLLGPADNEQFF
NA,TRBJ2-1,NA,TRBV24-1,TGTGCCACCAGTGATTCGGACTTTCGGGAGCAGTTCTTC,CATSDSDFREQFF
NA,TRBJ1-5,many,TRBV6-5,TGTGCCAGCAGTTACTCGAGGAACCAGCCCCAGCATTTT,CASSYSRNQPQHF
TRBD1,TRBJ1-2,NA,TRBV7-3,TGTGCCAGCAGCCCGACAGGGGTGTCGGACTATGGCTACACCTTC,CASSPTGVSDYGYTF
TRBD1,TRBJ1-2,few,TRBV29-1,TGCAGCGCGGACAGGGGAGACTCCTATGGCTACACCTTC,CSADRGDSYGYTF
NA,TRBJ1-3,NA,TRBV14,TGTGCCAGCAGAGACAGCGGTGGAAACACCATATATTTT,CASRDSGGNTIYF
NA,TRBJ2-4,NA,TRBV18,TGTGCCAGCTCACCACCGGCCAAAAACATTCAGTACTTC,CASSPPAKNIQYF
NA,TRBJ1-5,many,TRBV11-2,TGTGCCAGCAGCTTAGCGGGAGGCCGGACCCAGCATTTT,CASSLAGGRTQHF
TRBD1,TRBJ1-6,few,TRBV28,TGTGCCAGCAGTCTAAGTGACAGGGGTAATTCACCCCTCCACTTT,CASSLSDRGNSPLHF
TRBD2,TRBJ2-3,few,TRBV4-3,TGCGCCAGCAGCCATGCTAGCGGGGTGACAGATACGCAGTATTTT,CASSHASGVTDTQYF
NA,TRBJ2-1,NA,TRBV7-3,TGTGCCAGCAGCTTGACCGGGACCAACAATGAGCAGTTCTTC,CASSLTGTNNEQFF
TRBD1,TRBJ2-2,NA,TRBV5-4,TGTGCCAGCAGCCCGGTAGACAGGGCGGTCACCGGGGAGCTGTTTTTT,CASSPVDRAVTGELFF
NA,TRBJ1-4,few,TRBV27,TGTGCCAGCAGTCGCAACACCCTCAATGAAAAACTGTTTTTT,CASSRNTLNEKLFF
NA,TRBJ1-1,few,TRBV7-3,TGTGCCAGCAGCCCCATCTGGGGCAGAAGGACTGAAGCTTTCTTT,CASSPIWGRRTEAFF
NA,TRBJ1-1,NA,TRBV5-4,TGTGCCAGCGGATCACTCTGGGGGGGCACTGAAGCTTTCTTT,CASGSLWGGTEAFF
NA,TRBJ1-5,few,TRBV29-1,TGCAGCGTTGGGCAGGGCAATCAGCCCCAGCATTTT,CSVGQGNQPQHF